The T cell receptor (beta chain) described here comes from a study of regulatory T cells in long-lasting Graves disease. Study observations and caveats: Relative to newly diagnosed Graves' patients, persistent ones had lower TCR diversity.

On this clonotype itself: What it recognizes is unknown. A far larger clone differs by one base, so this is likely a read error.

The CDR3 spans 15 residues. With 5 bases removed from V and 4 bases from J, the gap between germline ends came to 17 bases. Germline V gene sequence: CDR1 MNHNS, CDR2 SASEGT. Time point in this sample: persistent/refractory GD, antithyroid drugs over 5 years with positive TRAb. RNA extracted from PBMCs served as the sequencing template. Patient provenance is recorded as an endocrinology department in Xi'an, China. The EDTA tubes were filled with about 9 milliliters of drawn peripheral blood. Libraries of TCR beta came from iRepertoire HTBI primers plus Arm-PCR of CDR3 regions. One entry per CDR3 protein results from TCRdb running MiXCR on the multiplex PCR reads. The sample consists of approximately 350,000 distinct CDR3 sequences, 20% to 25% of them appearing once.

The chain couples TRBV6-1 to TRBJ2-5; D uncertain. The sequencing used peripheral blood mononuclear cells (PBMCs), collected when the disease was refractory, from a patient treated with antithyroid drugs. The clonotype was recovered from a woman aged 40 to 49 with Graves disease. CDR3 residues: CASSPYTTTLETQYF. Here the CDR3 DNA reads TGTGCCAGCAGTCCATACACGACAACCTTAGAGACCCAGTACTTC.